This record looks at one TCR beta chain sequence and its context. Some clones are missing from TCRdb's copy, which holds only in-frame ones; the method was immunoSEQ multiplex PCR. Altogether over 250,000 clones are present, approximately 86% being singletons, with the ten largest covering around 0.9%. Categorization into cohorts depended on clinical history that participants reported. These data originate in a study of blood T cell repertoires in COVID-19. Turning to the study itself: Whether acute or convalescent, the COVID-19 samples came from the United States, Italy and Spain.

The ends were cut back, 6 bases at V and 5 bases at J, with 10 bases in the middle. There are 11 residues in the CDR3. CDR1 and CDR2 (germline): SQVTM, ANQGSEA. The chain uses TRBV29-1 and TRBJ1-1; D might be TRBD1 (5 bases). The sequenced sample consisted of PBMCs or T cells enriched from blood (not recorded which). The clonotype comes from a woman aged 25-40 years who had recovered from COVID-19. This chain's CDR3 is CSVPGGTEAFF. The CDR3 DNA reads as TGCAGCGTCCCGGGGGGGACTGAAGCTTTCTTT.